A selection of T cell receptor beta chains follows, all from one sample in a study of cytomegalovirus exposure and HLA in healthy donors. Assay used: immunoSEQ multiplex PCR; TCRdb lists only in-frame clones, some missing. Of 130,000 or so clones detected, over 60% appear once; the ten largest clones hold around 1.8%. Sequencing was performed on PBMCs. The receptors shown here come from a female donor in good health and CMV-seropositive. The CDR3 runs from the conserved cysteine through the conserved F or W. The D gene is left open where the match is weak. Clone size, where shown, is once, few, many, or a class for clones that have expanded.

-	TRBD1	TRBV9	TRBJ2-7	TGTGCCAGCAGCCGCGGACAGGGGGCTTCCTACGAGCAGTACTTC	CASSRGQGASYEQYF
-	TRBD2	TRBV27	TRBJ2-7	TGTGCCAGCAGGTTAGCGGGGGGTGACGAGCAGTACTTC	CASRLAGGDEQYF
-	TRBD2	TRBV6-1	TRBJ2-3	TGTGCCAGTAGCCTAGCGGGGGGGACAGATACGCAGTATTTT	CASSLAGGTDTQYF
-	TRBD2	TRBV10-3	TRBJ2-7	TGTGCCATCAGTGACAACGTACGGGGGGATAAAACCTACGAGCAGTACTTC	CAISDNVRGDKTYEQYF
-	TRBD1	TRBV9	TRBJ2-1	TGTGCCAGCAGCGTAGCCCTGCCGCGGCCGGACAGGGTCGAAGACGAGCAGTTCTTC	CASSVALPRPDRVEDEQFF
-	-	TRBV5-5	TRBJ2-5	TGTGCCAGCAGCTTGGTTGCAGGGCCCGCGGAGACCCAGTACTTC	CASSLVAGPAETQYF
-	TRBD2	TRBV30	TRBJ2-7	TGTGCCTGGAGTGACGGACTAGCGGGGTCCGAGCAGTACTTC	CAWSDGLAGSEQYF
-	-	TRBV5-1	TRBJ2-5	TGCGCCAGCAGTCACGGACAGATCCAAGAGACCCAGTACTTC	CASSHGQIQETQYF
-	TRBD1	TRBV25-1	TRBJ2-5	TGTGCCAGCAGTCCCCGGACAGGGGGAGAGACCCAGTACTTC	CASSPRTGGETQYF
-	TRBD1	TRBV19	TRBJ2-1	TGTGCCAGTAGTACCTCCAGGGGGCGGGTGGTCAATGAGCAGTTCTTC	CASSTSRGRVVNEQFF
-	TRBD1	TRBV14	TRBJ1-2	TGTGCCAGCAGCCTTGTACAGGGGGCAAGCTATGGCTACACCTTC	CASSLVQGASYGYTF
-	TRBD1	TRBV28	TRBJ1-5	TGTGCCAGCATACAAGGACAGGGTTATAGCAATCAGCCCCAGCATTTT	CASIQGQGYSNQPQHF
-	TRBD2	TRBV5-4	TRBJ2-7	TGTGCCAGCAGCCTAGCGGCACGCTACGAGCAGTACTTC	CASSLAARYEQYF
few	-	TRBV6-5	TRBJ1-6	TGTGCCAGCAGTTATGGAGGGAGTGATTCACCCCTCCACTTT	CASSYGGSDSPLHF
-	TRBD2	TRBV2	TRBJ2-1	TGTGCCAGCAGTGGAACTAGCGGGAGGGCGGGTGAGCAGTTCTTC	CASSGTSGRAGEQFF
-	-	TRBV30	TRBJ1-4	TGTGCCTGGAGTGCCGCCTATGGGGCTCGGCTAGGGGAACTGTTTTTT	CAWSAAYGARLGELFF
-	-	TRBV4-1	TRBJ1-2	TGCGCCAGCAGCCAAAAGATAACCCCCAGTGGCTACACCTTC	CASSQKITPSGYTF
-	-	TRBV27	TRBJ2-7	TGTGCCAGCAGTTTTTCAGGGGCTTCCTACGAGCAGTACTTC	CASSFSGASYEQYF
-	TRBD2	TRBV18	TRBJ2-1	TGTGCCAGCTCACCACCGGCGGGGAGGGTGTACAATGAGCAGTTCTTC	CASSPPAGRVYNEQFF
-	-	TRBV18	TRBJ2-5	TGTGCCAGCTCATCTAGGGGAGAGACCCAGTACTTC	CASSSRGETQYF
-	-	TRBV6-5	TRBJ1-2	TGTGCCAGCAGTTATATAAGAACGGGCGGGAACTATGGCTACACCTTC	CASSYIRTGGNYGYTF
once	-	TRBV7-9	TRBJ1-1	TGTTCCAGCAGCTTAGAGACCGGGAGCAAATTCTTT	CSSSLETGSKFF
-	-	TRBV5-1	TRBJ1-6	TGCGCCAGCAGCTTGGCCGCGGGGTATAATTCACCCCTCCACTTT	CASSLAAGYNSPLHF
few	TRBD1	TRBV18	TRBJ1-2	TGTGCCAGTTTGACAGGGATCCCAGACTATGGCTACACCTTC	CASLTGIPDYGYTF
few	-	TRBV11-2	TRBJ2-1	TGTGCCAGCAGCGCCATACAGGAGCAGTTCTTC	CASSAIQEQFF
once	-	TRBV25-1	TRBJ2-7	TGTGCCAGCAGTGATTGGAGGGGTTACTCCTACGAGCAGTACTTC	CASSDWRGYSYEQYF
-	TRBD2	TRBV5-1	TRBJ2-7	TGCGCCAGCAGCTGGGTAGCGGGGGCCTACGAGCAGTACTTC	CASSWVAGAYEQYF
-	TRBD2	TRBV7-2	TRBJ2-7	TGTGCCAGCAGCCCGGATAATTGGGGGGGGGCCTACGAGCAGTACTTC	CASSPDNWGGAYEQYF
few	-	TRBV20-1	TRBJ1-1	TGCAGTAGGAGATTTGAAGGGGTGGCTTTCTTT	CSRRFEGVAFF
-	-	TRBV11-2	TRBJ2-3	TGTGCCAGCAGCTACGCGGGGTCCCACGATACGCAGTATTTT	CASSYAGSHDTQYF
-	-	TRBV30	TRBJ1-2	TGTGCCTGGAGTGTGGACAGAAACCTCTATGGCTACACCTTC	CAWSVDRNLYGYTF
-	-	TRBV29-1	TRBJ2-1	TGCAGCGTCCAAGGGTGGCTAGCGACAGACAATGAGCAGTTCTTC	CSVQGWLATDNEQFF
-	-	TRBV29-1	TRBJ1-2	TGCAGCGTTGTTAGGAGGGGAACAAGACGCAGTGGCTACACCTTC	CSVVRRGTRRSGYTF
-	-	TRBV6-6	TRBJ1-3	TGTGCCAGCAGTTCCACAGGGAGCTCTGGAAACACCATATATTTT	CASSSTGSSGNTIYF
few	TRBD1	TRBV6-6	TRBJ1-2	TGTGCCAGCTTCCCTTCAGGACAGGGCCTTAACTATGGCTACACCTTC	CASFPSGQGLNYGYTF
-	TRBD1	TRBV4-1	TRBJ1-1	TGCGCCAGAAGGACAGGACGGAACACTGAAGCTTTCTTT	CARRTGRNTEAFF
once	TRBD1	TRBV7-7	TRBJ2-3	TGTGCCAGCAGCTTAGGACAGGGTACAGATACGCAGTATTTT	CASSLGQGTDTQYF
-	-	TRBV28	TRBJ1-4	TGTGCCAGCAGTCCCCCTGGAGGGATCTGGGGTGAAAAACTGTTTTTT	CASSPPGGIWGEKLFF
-	-	TRBV28	TRBJ1-5	TGTGCCAGCAGCTTAACAGGAGATAGAAATCAGCCCCAGCATTTT	CASSLTGDRNQPQHF
-	TRBD1	TRBV5-1	TRBJ2-3	TGCGCCAGCAGCCCTACCGGGACAGGCGTAGTAAATACGCAGTATTTT	CASSPTGTGVVNTQYF
-	-	TRBV7-3	TRBJ1-1	TGTGCCAGCAGCTTAGTACATTCGAACACTGAAGCTTTCTTT	CASSLVHSNTEAFF
-	TRBD1	TRBV11-1	TRBJ2-3	TGTGCCAGCAGCGACAGGGACAGAAGCACAGATACGCAGTATTTT	CASSDRDRSTDTQYF
-	TRBD1	TRBV6-5	TRBJ1-6	TGTGCCAGCAGTTACGGGGGACAGTACAATTCACCCCTCCACTTT	CASSYGGQYNSPLHF
-	-	TRBV27	TRBJ2-5	TGTGCCAGCAGTTTGTCCTGGCGGGAGACCCAGTACTTC	CASSLSWRETQYF
few	TRBD2	TRBV4-1	TRBJ2-1	TGCGCCAGCAGCCCCCGAAAAGGGCAATGGGTTGGGACTAGCGGGACCCATGAGCAGTTCTTC	CASSPRKGQWVGTSGTHEQFF
-	-	TRBV28	TRBJ1-5	TGTGCCAGCACCCCGGACAGCGCTCATCGGGGCAATCAGCCCCAGCATTTT	CASTPDSAHRGNQPQHF
-	-	TRBV10-3	TRBJ2-3	TGTGCCATCAGTGGAGGGGGGGTCGATACGCAGTATTTT	CAISGGGVDTQYF
-	-	TRBV6-1	TRBJ1-1	TGTGCCAGCTCACAAGCTGAAGCTTTCTTT	CASSQAEAFF
-	-	TRBV29-1	TRBJ2-3	TGCAGCGTTGCCCGGCACAGTACCACAGATACGCAGTATTTT	CSVARHSTTDTQYF
-	-	TRBV5-4	TRBJ2-5	TGTGCCAGCAGCTTGTGGGGCAGGAGCGAGACCCAGTACTTC	CASSLWGRSETQYF
-	-	TRBV20-1	TRBJ1-2	TGCAGTGCAGCTGGCTATGGCTACACCTTC	CSAAGYGYTF